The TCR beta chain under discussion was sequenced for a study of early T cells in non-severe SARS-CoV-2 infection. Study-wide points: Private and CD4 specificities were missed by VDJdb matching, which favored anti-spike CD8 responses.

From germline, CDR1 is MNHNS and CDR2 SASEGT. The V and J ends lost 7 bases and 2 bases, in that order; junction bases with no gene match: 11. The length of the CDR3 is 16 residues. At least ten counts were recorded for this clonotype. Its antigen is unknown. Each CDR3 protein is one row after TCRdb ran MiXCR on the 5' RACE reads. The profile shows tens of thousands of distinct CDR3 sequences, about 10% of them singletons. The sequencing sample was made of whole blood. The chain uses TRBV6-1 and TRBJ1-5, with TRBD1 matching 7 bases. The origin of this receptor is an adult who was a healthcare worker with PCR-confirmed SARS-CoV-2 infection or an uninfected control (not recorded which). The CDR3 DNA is TGTGCCAGCACCCTCTTGTACAGGGGCGGCAATCAGCCCCAGCATTTT. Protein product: CASTLLYRGGNQPQHF.